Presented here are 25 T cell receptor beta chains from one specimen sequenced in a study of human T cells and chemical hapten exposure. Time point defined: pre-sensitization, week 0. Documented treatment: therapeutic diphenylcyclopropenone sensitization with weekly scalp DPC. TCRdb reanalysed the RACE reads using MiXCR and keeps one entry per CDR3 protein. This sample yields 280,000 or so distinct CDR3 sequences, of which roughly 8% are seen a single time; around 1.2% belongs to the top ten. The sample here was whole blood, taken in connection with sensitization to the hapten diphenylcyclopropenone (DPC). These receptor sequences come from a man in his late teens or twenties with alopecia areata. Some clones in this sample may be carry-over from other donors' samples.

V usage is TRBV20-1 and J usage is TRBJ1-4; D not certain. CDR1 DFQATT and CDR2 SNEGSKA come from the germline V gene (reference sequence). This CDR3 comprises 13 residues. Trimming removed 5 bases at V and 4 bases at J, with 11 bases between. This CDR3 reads CSAANSYNEKLFF. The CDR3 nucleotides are TGCAGTGCTGCGAACAGTTATAATGAAAAACTGTTTTTT.

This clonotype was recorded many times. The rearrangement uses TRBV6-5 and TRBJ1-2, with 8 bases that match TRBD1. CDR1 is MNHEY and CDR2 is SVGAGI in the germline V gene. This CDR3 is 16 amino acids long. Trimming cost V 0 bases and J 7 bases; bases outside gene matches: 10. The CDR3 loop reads CASSYSKGRGLSGYTF. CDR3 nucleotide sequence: TGTGCCAGCAGTTACTCGAAGGGCAGGGGGCTTTCTGGCTACACCTTC.

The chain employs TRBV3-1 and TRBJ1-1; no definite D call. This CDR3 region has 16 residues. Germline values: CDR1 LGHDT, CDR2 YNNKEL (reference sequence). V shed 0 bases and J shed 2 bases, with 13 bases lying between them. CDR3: CASSQDPWLPNTEAFF. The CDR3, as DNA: TGTGCCAGCAGCCAAGATCCTTGGTTACCAAACACTGAAGCTTTCTTT. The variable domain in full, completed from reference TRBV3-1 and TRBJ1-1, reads DTAVSQTPKYLVTQMGNDKSIKCEQNLGHDTMYWYKQDSKKFLKIMFSYNNKELIINETVPNRFSPKSPDKAHLNLHINSLELGDSAVYFCASSQDPWLPNTEAFFGQGTRLTVV.

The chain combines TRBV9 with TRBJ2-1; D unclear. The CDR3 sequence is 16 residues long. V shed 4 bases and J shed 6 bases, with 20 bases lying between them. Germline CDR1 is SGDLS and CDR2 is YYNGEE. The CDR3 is CASSLFSRAVPNEQFF. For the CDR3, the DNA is TGTGCCAGCAGCCTATTCTCGCGTGCCGTTCCCAATGAGCAGTTCTTC.

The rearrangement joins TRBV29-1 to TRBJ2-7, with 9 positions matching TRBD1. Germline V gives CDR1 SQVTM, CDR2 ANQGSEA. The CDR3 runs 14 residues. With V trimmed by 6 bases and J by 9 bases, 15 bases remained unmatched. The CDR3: CSVQDRGVSFGQYF. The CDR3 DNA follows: TGCAGCGTACAAGACAGGGGGGTTAGCTTTGGGCAGTACTTC.

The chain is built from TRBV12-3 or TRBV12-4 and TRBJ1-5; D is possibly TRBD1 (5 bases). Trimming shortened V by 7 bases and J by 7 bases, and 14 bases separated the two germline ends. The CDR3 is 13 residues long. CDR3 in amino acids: CASKSWGRQPQHF. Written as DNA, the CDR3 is TGTGCCAGCAAGTCTTGGGGGAGACAGCCCCAGCATTTT.

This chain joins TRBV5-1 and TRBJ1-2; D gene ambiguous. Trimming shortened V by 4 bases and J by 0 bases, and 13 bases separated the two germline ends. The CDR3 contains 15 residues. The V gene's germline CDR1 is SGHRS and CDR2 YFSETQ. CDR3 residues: CASSPGVGTNYGYTF. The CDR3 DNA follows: TGCGCCAGCAGCCCCGGTGTCGGAACTAACTATGGCTACACCTTC.

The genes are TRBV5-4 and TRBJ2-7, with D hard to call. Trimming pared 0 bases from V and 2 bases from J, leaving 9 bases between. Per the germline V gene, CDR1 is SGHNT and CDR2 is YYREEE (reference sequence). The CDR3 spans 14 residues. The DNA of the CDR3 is TGTGCCAGCAGCTTGGCGGGTAATGCCTACGAGCAGTACGTC. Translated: CASSLAGNAYEQYV.

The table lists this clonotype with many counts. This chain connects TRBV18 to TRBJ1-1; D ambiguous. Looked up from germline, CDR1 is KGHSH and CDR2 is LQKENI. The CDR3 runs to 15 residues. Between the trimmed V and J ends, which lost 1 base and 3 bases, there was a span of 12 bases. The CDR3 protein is CASSPLEGSYTEAFF. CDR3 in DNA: TGTGCCAGCTCACCACTTGAGGGCAGCTACACTGAAGCTTTCTTT.

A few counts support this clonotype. CDR3 nucleotides: TGTGCCAGCAGTTCCCATCCCGGGGCTATCTATGGCTACACCTTC. Its protein is CASSSHPGAIYGYTF. The V and J genes are TRBV6-2 or TRBV6-3 and TRBJ1-2, with D tentatively TRBD1 (5 bases). The CDR3 extends over 15 amino acids. Trimming shortened V by 4 bases and J by 4 bases, and 16 bases separated the two germline ends. The germline gives CDR1 MNHEY, CDR2 SVGEGT.

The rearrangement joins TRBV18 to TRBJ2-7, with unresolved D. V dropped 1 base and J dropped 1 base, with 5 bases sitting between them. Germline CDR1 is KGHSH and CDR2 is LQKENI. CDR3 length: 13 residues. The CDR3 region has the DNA TGTGCCAGCTCACCACGGGAATCCTACGAGCAGTACGTC. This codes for CASSPRESYEQYV.

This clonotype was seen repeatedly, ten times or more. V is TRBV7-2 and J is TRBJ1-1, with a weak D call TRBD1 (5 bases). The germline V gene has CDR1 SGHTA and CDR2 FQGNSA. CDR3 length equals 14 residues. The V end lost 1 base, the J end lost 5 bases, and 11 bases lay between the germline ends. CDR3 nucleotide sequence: TGTGCCAGCAGCTTAGTTCAGGAGGGGACTGAAGCTTTCTTT. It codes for CASSLVQEGTEAFF.

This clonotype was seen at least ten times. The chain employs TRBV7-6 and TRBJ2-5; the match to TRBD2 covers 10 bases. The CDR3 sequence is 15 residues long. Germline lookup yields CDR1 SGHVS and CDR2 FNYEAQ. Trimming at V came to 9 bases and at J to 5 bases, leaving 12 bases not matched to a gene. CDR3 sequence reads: CARRQPGLATETQYF. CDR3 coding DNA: TGTGCCAGAAGGCAACCGGGACTAGCGACCGAGACCCAGTACTTC.

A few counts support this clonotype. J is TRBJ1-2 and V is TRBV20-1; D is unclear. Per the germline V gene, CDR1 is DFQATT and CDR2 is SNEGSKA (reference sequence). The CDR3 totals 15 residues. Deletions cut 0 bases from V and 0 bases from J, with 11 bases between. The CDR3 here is CSARDRRSSNYGYTF. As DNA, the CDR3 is TGCAGTGCTAGAGATCGCCGGTCCTCTAACTATGGCTACACCTTC.

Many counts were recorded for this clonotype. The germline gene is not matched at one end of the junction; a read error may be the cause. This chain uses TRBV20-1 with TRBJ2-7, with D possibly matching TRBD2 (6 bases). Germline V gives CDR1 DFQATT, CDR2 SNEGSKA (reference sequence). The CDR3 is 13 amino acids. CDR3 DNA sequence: TGCAGTGCTGGAGAGGGACTCAGCTACGAGCAGTACTTC. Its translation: CSAGEGLSYEQYF.

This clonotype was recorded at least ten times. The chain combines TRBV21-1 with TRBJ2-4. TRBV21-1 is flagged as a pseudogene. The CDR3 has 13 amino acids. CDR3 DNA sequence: TGTGCCAGCACTTCGGGAGCCAAAAACATTCAGTACTTC. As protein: CASTSGAKNIQYF.

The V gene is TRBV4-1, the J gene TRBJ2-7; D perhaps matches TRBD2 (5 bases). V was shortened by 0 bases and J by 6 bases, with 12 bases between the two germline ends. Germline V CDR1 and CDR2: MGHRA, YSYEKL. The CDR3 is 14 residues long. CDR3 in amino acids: CASSQERLRGEQYF. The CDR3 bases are TGCGCCAGCAGCCAAGAGCGACTTCGGGGCGAGCAGTACTTC.

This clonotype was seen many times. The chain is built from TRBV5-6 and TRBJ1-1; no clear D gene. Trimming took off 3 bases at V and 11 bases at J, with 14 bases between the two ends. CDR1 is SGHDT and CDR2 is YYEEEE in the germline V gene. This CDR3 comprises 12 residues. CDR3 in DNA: TGTGCCAGCAGCTCCGGACGGAGGCCGGCTTTCTTT. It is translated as CASSSGRRPAFF.

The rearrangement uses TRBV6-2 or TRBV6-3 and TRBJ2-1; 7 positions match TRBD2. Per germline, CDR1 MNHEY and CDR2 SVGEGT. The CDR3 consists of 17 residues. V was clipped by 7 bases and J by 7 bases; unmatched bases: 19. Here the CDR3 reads CASISGAGLIYLNEQFF. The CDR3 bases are TGTGCCAGCATTAGCGGTGCGGGACTAATCTATTTAAATGAGCAGTTCTTC.

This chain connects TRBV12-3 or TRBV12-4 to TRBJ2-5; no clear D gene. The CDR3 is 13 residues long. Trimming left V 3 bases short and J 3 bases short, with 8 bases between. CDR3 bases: TGTGCCAGCAGTTTTTCGGTAGAAGAGACCCAGTACTTC. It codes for CASSFSVEETQYF.

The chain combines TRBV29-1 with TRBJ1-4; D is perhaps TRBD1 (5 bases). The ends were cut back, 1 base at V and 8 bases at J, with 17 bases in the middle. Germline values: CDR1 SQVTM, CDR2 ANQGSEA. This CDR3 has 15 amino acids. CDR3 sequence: CSVEAATGGGEKLFF. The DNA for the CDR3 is TGCAGCGTTGAAGCGGCGACGGGGGGAGGGGAAAAACTGTTTTTT.

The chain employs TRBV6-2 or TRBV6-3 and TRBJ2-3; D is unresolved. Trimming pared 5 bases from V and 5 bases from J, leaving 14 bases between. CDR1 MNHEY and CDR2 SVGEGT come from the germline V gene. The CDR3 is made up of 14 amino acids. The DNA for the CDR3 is TGTGCCAGCAGTATACTCCGGGTGGAAGATACGCAGTATTTT. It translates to CASSILRVEDTQYF.

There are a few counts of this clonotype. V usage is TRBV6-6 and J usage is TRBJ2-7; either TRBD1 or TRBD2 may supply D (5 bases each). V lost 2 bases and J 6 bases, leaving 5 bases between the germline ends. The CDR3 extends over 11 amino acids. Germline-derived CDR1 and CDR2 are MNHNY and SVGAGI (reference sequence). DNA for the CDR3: TGTGCCAGCAGTTACGGGGGCGAGCAGTACTTC. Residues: CASSYGGEQYF.

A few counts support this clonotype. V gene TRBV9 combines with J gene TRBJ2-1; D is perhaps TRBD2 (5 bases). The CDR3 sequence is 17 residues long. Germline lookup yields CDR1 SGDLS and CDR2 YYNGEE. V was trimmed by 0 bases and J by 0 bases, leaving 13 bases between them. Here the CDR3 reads CASSVAPSSDSYNEQFF. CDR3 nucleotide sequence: TGTGCCAGCAGCGTAGCCCCTAGCTCCGACTCCTACAATGAGCAGTTCTTC.

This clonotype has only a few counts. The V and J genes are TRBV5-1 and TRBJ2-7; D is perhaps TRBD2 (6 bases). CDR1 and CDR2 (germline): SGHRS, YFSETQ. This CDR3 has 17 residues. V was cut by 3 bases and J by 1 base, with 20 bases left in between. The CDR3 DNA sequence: TGCGCCAGCAGCTGGACGTCCCCGGGACTGCGATCCTACGAGCAGTACTTC. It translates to CASSWTSPGLRSYEQYF.